This entry describes one T cell receptor (beta chain). There are a few counts of this clonotype. The antigen it recognizes is unknown. No qualities accompany the bases; no much larger clone lies one base away. This was a case-control study nested in a cohort of healthcare workers in London, UK, who had nasopharyngeal swab PCR tests and blood samples taken every week. Healthcare workers were enrolled in the week of the UK lockdown, from 23 to 31 March 2020, and were followed every week for up to roughly 15 weeks. Trimming removed 4 bases from V and 4 bases from J, leaving 14 bases between the germline ends. From a lookup of the germline V gene, CDR1 and CDR2 are SQVTM and ANQGSEA. The CDR3 sequence holds 13 residues, the cysteine and phenylalanine included. The only DNA kept is the CDR3, 39 bases in frame from the first base. This specimen belongs to a study of early T cells in non-severe SARS-CoV-2 infection (dated by TCRdb to 2020 to 2023). A note on the overall study: TCR sequencing used bulk RNA from unsorted whole blood, so alpha and beta chains could not be paired. Paper-wide results and their limitations: VDJdb matching was skewed toward anti-spike CD8 responses, so virus-specific expansions were likely underestimated and private and CD4 specificities were missed.

The method behind the library was 5' RACE. Sequencing instrument: NextSeq 500. The TCR library protocol attached unique molecular identifiers to individual cDNA molecules to correct for sequencing error and PCR bias. TCR alpha and beta chains were both sequenced, and the abundances of alpha and beta sequences in each sample were closely correlated with each other. Per the source publication's procedure: Decombinator V4 was used to annotate the V gene, J gene and CDR3 of the TCR sequences. TCRs were defined as expanded if a significant change between any two time points was detected under a Poisson model with p below 0.0001. TCR abundances were normalised to the total number of TCRs sequenced per sample and were expressed as counts per million. TRAV1-2 paired with TRAJ12, TRAJ20 or TRAJ33 defined MAIT TCRs, while TRAV10 paired with TRAJ18 defined iNKT TCRs. VDJdb, accessed on 1 November 2021, was searched for TCRs annotated for CMV, EBV and SARS-CoV-2, and TCRs annotated for more than one antigen were excluded. TCRdb reprocessed the public reads (quality trimming at Q25 with fastp, clone calling with MiXCR) and kept in-frame beta chains. Every CDR3 protein is listed once, alongside the most common genes and DNA of its rows. TCRdb, not the authors, supplied the V and J calls. The sample table records more than 85,000 distinct CDR3 sequences; roughly 12% of these occur just once. Of the sample, 3.5% to 4% is held by the ten largest clones.

This TCR derives from an adult who was a healthcare worker with PCR-confirmed SARS-CoV-2 infection or an uninfected control (not recorded which). Sequences were derived from whole blood, sampled at baseline. The chain was built from TRBV29-1 and TRBJ2-7; confidence is insufficient to name the D gene. The DNA reads as follows: TGCAGCGTTGTCCAGAGGTCCAAATACGAGCAGTACTTC. This is translated as CSVVQRSKYEQYF.